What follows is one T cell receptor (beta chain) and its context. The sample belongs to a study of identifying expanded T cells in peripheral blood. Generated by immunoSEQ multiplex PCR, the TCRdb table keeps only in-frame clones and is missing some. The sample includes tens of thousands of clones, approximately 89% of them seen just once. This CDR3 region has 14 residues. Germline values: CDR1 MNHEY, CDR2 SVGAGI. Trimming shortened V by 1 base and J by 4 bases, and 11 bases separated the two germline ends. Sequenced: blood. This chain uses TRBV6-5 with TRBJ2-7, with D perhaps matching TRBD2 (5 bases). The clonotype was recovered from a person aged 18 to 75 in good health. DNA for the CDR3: TGTGCCAGCAGTTACTTTCGGGGTGGTTACGAGCAGTACTTC. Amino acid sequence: CASSYFRGGYEQYF.